This T cell receptor (beta chain) stems from a study of cytomegalovirus exposure and HLA in healthy donors. Study-wide points: The likely origin of a cluster of highly shared sequence variants was a sequencing artifact.

With 60 Vbeta and 13 Jbeta primers, the PCR was carried out. Sequencing used immunoSEQ multiplex PCR; TCRdb keeps in-frame clones, though not all of them. The table includes around 280,000 clones, about 87% detected once. With regard to this clone: Its antigen is currently unknown.

The germline CDR1 and CDR2 sequences are SGHNT and YYREEE (reference sequence). Trimming removed 6 bases at V and 4 bases at J, with 18 bases between. The CDR3 loop spans 15 amino acids. V gene TRBV5-4 combines with J gene TRBJ2-3; D uncertain. This TCR was recovered from a woman aged 18-30 years in good health and CMV-seronegative. The sequenced sample consisted of PBMCs. DNA of the CDR3: TGTGCCAGCACCCCCACTACCGTTTCTCCAGATACGCAGTATTTT. Its protein is CASTPTTVSPDTQYF. Combining the CDR3 with reference TRBV5-4 and TRBJ2-3 gives the whole variable domain ETGVTQSPTHLIKTRGQQVTLRCSSQSGHNTVSWYQQALGQGPQFIFQYYREEENGRGNFPPRFSGLQFPNYSSELNVNALELDDSALYLCASTPTTVSPDTQYFGPGTRLTVL.